The 23 T cell receptor beta chains below were found in one sample sequenced in a study of T-cell reconstitution after alpha-beta-depleted transplantation in children. Preparation of the TCRbeta library used unique molecular identifiers. TCRdb re-derived calls from the PCR reads in MiXCR, one entry per CDR3 protein. The profile shows roughly 500,000 distinct CDR3 sequences, over 25% of them singletons. The sample here was PBMCs from the stem cell graft donor, taken from the stem cell graft. These receptors were taken from a human donor who donated a stem cell graft to a child with aplastic anemia.

This chain joins TRBV7-2 and TRBJ2-3, with D perhaps TRBD1 (5 bases). CDR3 size: 11 residues. Trimming took off 4 bases at V and 9 bases at J, with 8 bases between the two ends. The germline CDR1 and CDR2 sequences are SGHTA and FQGNSA. CDR3 coding DNA: TGTGCCAGCAGCTCAGGGTGGACGCAGTATTTT. Amino acid sequence: CASSSGWTQYF.

This clonotype was counted only a few times. This chain joins TRBV29-1 and TRBJ1-1, with D perhaps TRBD1 (6 bases). Germline CDR1 reads SQVTM; CDR2 reads ANQGSEA. The ends were cut back, 4 bases at V and 7 bases at J, with 31 bases in the middle. The CDR3 is 18 residues long. CDR3 sequence (DNA): TGCAGCGTTGGCTACGCAGCCGGGACACGAGGACTAAAGAGTGAAGCTTTCTTT. Amino acid sequence: CSVGYAAGTRGLKSEAFF.

This clonotype was counted only a few times. This chain uses TRBV6-5 with TRBJ2-7; TRBD2 aligns across 16 bases. Germline CDR1 MNHEY, CDR2 SVGAGI. The J segment lost 3 bases and the V segment lost 6 bases, leaving 5 bases of the junction unmatched. The CDR3 totals 16 residues. DNA for the CDR3: TGTGCCAGCAGCCTGGGACTAGCGGGAGGGATCTACGAGCAGTACGTC. It translates to CASSLGLAGGIYEQYV.

The V call is TRBV5-6, the J call TRBJ2-1; TRBD2 aligns across 8 bases. The ends lost 0 bases at V and 8 bases at J; junction bases unmatched: 7. This CDR3 is 15 amino acids long. Per germline, CDR1 SGHDT and CDR2 YYEEEE. Here the CDR3 reads CASSLARGRIDEQFF. The CDR3 DNA reads as TGTGCCAGCAGCTTGGCCCGCGGGAGGATAGATGAGCAGTTCTTC.

In this sample, this clonotype turned up a few times. V is TRBV12-3 or TRBV12-4 and J is TRBJ1-6, with a weak D call TRBD1 (6 bases). V lost 2 bases and J 10 bases, leaving 18 bases between the germline ends. The length of the CDR3 is 16 residues. The CDR3: CASSLRRGGAGSPLHF. The CDR3 DNA reads as TGTGCCAGCAGTTTACGGCGTGGGGGGGCTGGCTCACCCCTCCACTTT.

The rearrangement joins TRBV6-2 or TRBV6-3 to TRBJ2-3, with TRBD1 as a possible D gene (5 bases). Germline values: CDR1 MNHEY, CDR2 SVGEGT. This CDR3 region has 15 residues. The V end was cut by 6 bases, the J end by 0 bases, with 13 bases between. CDR3 residues: CASSKQTASTDTQYF. Here the CDR3 DNA reads TGTGCCAGCAGCAAACAGACAGCCAGCACAGATACGCAGTATTTT.

This clonotype came up a few times. The chain links TRBV24-1 to TRBJ2-1; D may be TRBD2 (5 bases). The CDR3 extends over 12 amino acids. The ends were cut back, 4 bases at V and 9 bases at J, with 9 bases in the middle. From germline, CDR1 is KGHDR and CDR2 SFDVKD. In nucleotides, the CDR3 is TGTGCCACCAGTGAGGGAGTCGGTGAGCAGTTCTTC. Residues: CATSEGVGEQFF.

The chain has TRBV7-9 and TRBJ1-2; D gene unclear. This CDR3 comprises 12 residues. Trimming took off 6 bases at V and 3 bases at J, with 8 bases between the two ends. CDR1 SEHNR and CDR2 FQNEAQ come from the germline V gene (reference sequence). DNA of the CDR3: TGTGCCAGCAGTGACGGCGACTATGGCTACACCTTC. Translation gives CASSDGDYGYTF.

The CDR3 DNA sequence: TGTGCCAGCAGCTTGGGGGCTAGCGGGAGGGCCTATTCCTATGAGCAGTTCTTC. Its translation is CASSLGASGRAYSYEQFF. The chain joins TRBV5-6 to TRBJ2-1; 12 nucleotides align to TRBD2. The CDR3 sequence is 18 residues long. In germline, CDR1 is SGHDT, CDR2 YYEEEE. J gave up 8 bases and V 0 bases, and 12 bases lay outside the gene matches.

The rearrangement links TRBV20-1 to TRBJ2-1; 11 positions match TRBD2. Germline V gives CDR1 DFQATT, CDR2 SNEGSKA (reference sequence). Trimming cost V 5 bases and J 8 bases; bases outside gene matches: 11. The CDR3 sequence is 15 residues long. The CDR3 is CSAPSSGLAAHEQFF. Here the CDR3 DNA reads TGCAGTGCTCCCTCTTCGGGACTAGCGGCCCATGAGCAGTTCTTC.

The rearrangement links TRBV24-1 to TRBJ2-5; unclear D gene. The CDR3 is made up of 12 amino acids. Germline V gene data show CDR1 as KGHDR and CDR2 as SFDVKD. Trimming took 1 base from V and 5 from J, leaving 4 bases between them. The CDR3 is CATSDLEETQYF. CDR3 coding DNA: TGTGCCACCAGTGATTTAGAGGAGACCCAGTACTTC.

V gene TRBV6-1 combines with J gene TRBJ1-1; 8 bases match TRBD1. The CDR3 runs to 15 residues. V lost 7 bases, J lost 2 bases, and 9 bases stayed unmatched. The V gene's germline CDR1 is MNHNS and CDR2 SASEGT. This CDR3 reads CASKAGQEFNTEAFF. The CDR3 DNA reads TGTGCCAGCAAAGCGGGACAGGAGTTTAACACTGAAGCTTTCTTT.

The chain combines TRBV29-1 with TRBJ2-7; possibly TRBD1 for D (5 bases). The CDR3 is 13 residues long. CDR1 and CDR2 (germline): SQVTM, ANQGSEA. Deletions cut 8 bases from V and 0 bases from J, with 14 bases between. This CDR3 reads CSSATVSSYEQYV. The CDR3 DNA is TGCAGCTCTGCGACAGTTAGCTCCTACGAGCAGTACGTC.

The gene calls are TRBV12-3 or TRBV12-4 and TRBJ1-5; TRBD1 matches at 11 bases. V dropped 4 bases and J dropped 0; count of bases not matched to a gene: 14. CDR3 length: 20 residues. The CDR3 region has the DNA TGTGCCAGCAGTTCGTCTGCCGGGACAGGGGGTGCGGATAGCAATCAGCCCCAGCATTTT. Its protein is CASSSSAGTGGADSNQPQHF.

This clonotype was detected a few times. The chain employs TRBV6-5 and TRBJ2-7; D gene uncertain. The CDR3 length is 14 residues. Germline V lookup: CDR1 MNHEY, CDR2 SVGAGI. V lost 0 bases to trimming and J lost 3 bases, with 9 bases between them. In DNA form, the CDR3 reads TGTGCCAGCAGTTACTCTGGAGCGAGCTACGAGCAGTACTTC. Translating gives CASSYSGASYEQYF.

This clonotype was picked up a small number of times. The J gene is TRBJ1-1, the V gene TRBV20-1; TRBD1 matches at 10 bases. V was pared by 5 bases and J by 4 bases, with 10 bases of the junction left unmatched. Germline V gene data show CDR1 as DFQATT and CDR2 as SNEGSKA (reference sequence). The CDR3 is made up of 15 amino acids. The CDR3 nucleotides read TGCAGTGCTCAAAACCGGGACAGGGGAACCACTGAAGCTTTCTTT. It translates to CSAQNRDRGTTEAFF.

CDR3 sequence reads: CASSLEPGASSTDTQYF. CDR3 coding DNA: TGTGCCAGCAGCTTAGAGCCGGGAGCCTCCAGCACAGATACGCAGTATTTT. V is TRBV11-2 and J is TRBJ2-3; weak D call: TRBD2 (6 bases). The length of the CDR3 is 17 residues. CDR1 is SGHAT and CDR2 is FQNNGV in the germline V gene. V shed 0 bases and J shed 0 bases, with 13 bases lying between them.

This clonotype has only a few counts. The chain carries TRBV6-5 and TRBJ2-5; D possibly matches TRBD1 or TRBD2 (6 bases each). The CDR3 contains 15 residues. V was trimmed by 2 bases and J by 5 bases, leaving 15 bases between them. Germline-derived CDR1 and CDR2 are MNHEY and SVGAGI. CDR3 bases: TGTGCCAGCAGTTACGAAGGGGGGCCGGGGGAGACCCAGTACTTC. It codes for CASSYEGGPGETQYF.

The V call is TRBV9, the J call TRBJ2-6; 7 bases match TRBD1. Germline values: CDR1 SGDLS, CDR2 YYNGEE. J gave up 0 bases and V 4 bases, and 7 bases lay outside the gene matches. There are 17 residues in the CDR3. The CDR3 here is CASSLTGTDSGANVLTF. CDR3 sequence (DNA): TGTGCCAGCAGCCTGACCGGGACAGACTCTGGGGCCAACGTCCTGACTTTC.

The chain joins TRBV5-1 to TRBJ2-6, with 7 bases matching TRBD1. The CDR3 has 16 residues. Trimming removed 0 bases from V and 11 bases from J; junction bases left unmatched: 11. Per the germline V gene, CDR1 is SGHRS and CDR2 is YFSETQ. CDR3 in DNA: TGCGCCAGCAGCTTGGAAGGTGCGACAGGGCACTACGTCCTGACTTTC. It is translated as CASSLEGATGHYVLTF.

The gene calls are TRBV30 and TRBJ2-7; D gene unclear. The CDR3 totals 12 residues. Germline lookup yields CDR1 GTSNPN and CDR2 SVGIG (reference sequence). The V and J ends lost 3 bases and 4 bases respectively, with 10 bases between them. The CDR3 DNA is TGTGCCTGGAGCCGGCTTGGGTACGAGCAGTACTTC. Protein: CAWSRLGYEQYF.

This clonotype was picked up one time. The genes are TRBV28 and TRBJ2-1, with 9 bases that match TRBD2. Germline V gives CDR1 MDHEN, CDR2 SYDVKM. V trimming: 3 bases; J trimming: 7 bases; junction bases outside the gene matches: 7. This CDR3 is 15 amino acids long. CDR3 sequence: CASSLNSGGGNEQFF. The DNA for the CDR3 is TGTGCCAGCAGTTTGAATAGCGGGGGAGGGAATGAGCAGTTCTTC.

V usage is TRBV12-3 or TRBV12-4 and J usage is TRBJ2-1; 10 nucleotides match TRBD2. Trimming at V came to 5 bases and at J to 6 bases, leaving 13 bases not matched to a gene. The CDR3 extends over 17 amino acids. The CDR3 DNA reads TGTGCCAGCAGTCCCCCAGGAAGCGGGAGGGCCGGCAATGAGCAGTTCTTC. It codes for CASSPPGSGRAGNEQFF.